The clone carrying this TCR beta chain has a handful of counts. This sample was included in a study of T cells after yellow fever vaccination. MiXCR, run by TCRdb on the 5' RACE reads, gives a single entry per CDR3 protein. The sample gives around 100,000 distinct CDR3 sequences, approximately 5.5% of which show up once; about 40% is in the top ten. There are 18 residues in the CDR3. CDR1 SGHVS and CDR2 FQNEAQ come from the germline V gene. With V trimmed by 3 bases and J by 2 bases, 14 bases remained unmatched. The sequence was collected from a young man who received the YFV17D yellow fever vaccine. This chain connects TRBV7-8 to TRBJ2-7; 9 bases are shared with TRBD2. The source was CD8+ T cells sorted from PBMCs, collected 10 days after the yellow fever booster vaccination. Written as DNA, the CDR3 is TGTGCCAGCAGCTTTCGGGGTCTAGCGGGGCCCATCACCTACGAGCAGTACTTC. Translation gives CASSFRGLAGPITYEQYF.